This T cell receptor beta chain came from a study of OX40 agonist ivuxolimab in advanced cancers. Germline CDR1 is SGHAT and CDR2 is FQNNGV. CDR3 size: 13 residues. Method: immunoSEQ multiplex PCR; TCRdb's copy keeps in-frame clones and lacks some. The data hold more than 95,000 clones, with 90% to 95% observed a single time. J is TRBJ2-5 and V is TRBV11-2; possible D gene TRBD2, 6 bases. The DNA matches TRBJ2-7 better at its end, which makes the J call doubtful. The sequence came from an adult with an advanced solid tumor such as melanoma, head and neck, liver or kidney cancer. The starting material was CD4+ or CD8+ T cells sorted from blood, obtained in a trial of the OX40 agonist ivuxolimab. The CDR3 sequence is CASSLGSGHEQYF. DNA of the CDR3: TGTGCCAGCAGCTTAGGAAGCGGGCACGAGCAGTACTTC.